The 28 T cell receptor beta chains reported below all come from one sample, sequenced in a study of metastatic and nonmetastatic thyroid tumors. Each patient went into thyroid surgery without having received any treatment. TCRdb re-clonotyped the PCR reads via MiXCR. The data show 7,000 to 10,000 clones, with 25% to 30% seen just once and 21% held by the top ten. Sequencing used tumor tissue. These receptor sequences come from a female donor with papillary thyroid cancer or a benign thyroid nodule (not recorded which). Some clones in this sample may be carry-over from other donors' samples.

This clone has a count of ten or more. Being one base from a much bigger clone, this may be a read error. Other DNA variants within this sample encode the same CDR3. This sequence joins TRBV6-1 and TRBJ1-1, with 9 bases aligning to TRBD1. CDR3 length equals 16 residues. Germline values: CDR1 MNHNS, CDR2 SASEGT. CDR3 in DNA: TGTGCCAGCAGCGAAGGGTCGGGACAGGGTTACGCTGAAGCTTTCTTT. Translated, it gives CASSEGSGQGYAEAFF.

The chain uses TRBV6-6 and TRBJ2-2, with D possibly matching TRBD1 (6 bases). The CDR3 runs to 17 residues. Germline loops: CDR1 MNHNY, CDR2 SVGAGI (reference sequence). V was cut by 0 bases and J by 0 bases, with 11 bases left in between. CDR3 sequence reads: CASSYSLRTANTGELFF. CDR3 coding DNA: TGTGCCAGCAGTTACTCGCTGAGGACAGCGAACACCGGGGAGCTGTTTTTT.

This clone showed up many times. The rearrangement joins TRBV20-1 to TRBJ2-2; 7 bases map to TRBD2. Germline V gene lookup returns CDR1 DFQATT and CDR2 SNEGSKA (reference sequence). The trim removed 1 base at V and 4 bases at J, leaving 6 bases unmatched. CDR3 length: 15 amino acids. CDR3 DNA: TGCAGTGCTAGAGTGGGGGGGAGAAGCACCGGGGAGCTGTTTTTT. It codes for CSARVGGRSTGELFF.

The chain combines TRBV7-2 with TRBJ2-1; 8 bases map to TRBD2. Germline CDR1 SGHTA, CDR2 FQGNSA. V shed 5 bases, J shed 0 bases, and the junction held 3 bases outside the gene matches. The CDR3 totals 15 residues. CDR3 nucleotides: TGTGCCAGCAGCCTCAGCGGGAGCTCCTACAATGAGCAGTTCTTC. Translation gives CASSLSGSSYNEQFF.

The chain combines TRBV30 with TRBJ2-1; TRBD2 aligns across 10 bases. CDR1 is GTSNPN and CDR2 is SVGIG in the germline V gene (reference sequence). Germline trimming cut 3 bases from V and 9 bases from J; bases unmatched to any gene: 20. CDR3 length: 18 amino acids. CDR3 DNA sequence: TGTGCCTGGAGACCCGGGACTAGCGATGTCACTAGGCTGGGTGAGCAGTTCTTC. Encoded protein: CAWRPGTSDVTRLGEQFF.

Only a few counts were recorded for this clone. This chain connects TRBV15 to TRBJ1-6; D is perhaps TRBD1 (6 bases). Trimming removed 0 bases from V and 7 bases from J, with 10 bases in between. The germline V gene has CDR1 LNHNV and CDR2 YYDKDF (reference sequence). The CDR3 spans 15 residues. This chain's CDR3 is CATSRDPRGNSPLHF. The CDR3 DNA reads TGTGCCACCAGCAGAGATCCCAGGGGCAATTCACCCCTCCACTTT.

This chain joins TRBV20-1 and TRBJ2-7, with 15 bases fitting TRBD2. The CDR3 loop spans 13 amino acids. Germline lookup yields CDR1 DFQATT and CDR2 SNEGSKA (reference sequence). With V trimmed by 5 bases and J by 7 bases, 3 bases remained unmatched. This CDR3 reads CSALGLAGGEQYF. The CDR3 coding sequence is TGCAGTGCTCTAGGACTAGCGGGAGGGGAGCAGTACTTC.

The J gene is TRBJ2-1, the V gene TRBV11-2; D is unresolved. Trimming stripped 2 bases from V and 9 bases from J, with 5 bases between. The germline V gene has CDR1 SGHAT and CDR2 FQNNGV. There are 11 residues in the CDR3. CDR3: CASSLLGEQFF. In DNA form, the CDR3 reads TGTGCCAGCAGCTTATTGGGTGAGCAGTTCTTC.

This clone has at least ten counts. V and J are TRBV18 and TRBJ2-7; TRBD1 matches at 7 bases. Per the germline V gene, CDR1 is KGHSH and CDR2 is LQKENI. V shed 2 bases, J shed 3 bases, and the junction held 4 bases outside the gene matches. The CDR3 runs to 14 residues. CDR3 loop: CASSPNRQGYEQYF. CDR3 bases: TGTGCCAGCTCACCAAATAGACAGGGCTACGAGCAGTACTTC.

The chain uses TRBV27 and TRBJ2-7; a possible D gene is TRBD1 (6 bases). The CDR3 runs to 13 residues. CDR1 is MNHEY and CDR2 is SMNVEV in the germline V gene (reference sequence). The V end was cut by 3 bases, the J end by 2 bases, with 8 bases between. This chain's CDR3 is CASSFRGAYEQYF. CDR3 bases: TGTGCCAGCAGTTTCAGGGGAGCCTACGAGCAGTACTTC.

This clone has ten or more counts. The V gene is TRBV19, the J gene TRBJ1-2; TRBD1 aligns across 8 bases. The CDR3 length is 14 residues. V was pared by 7 bases and J by 1 base, with 5 bases of the junction left unmatched. Looked up from germline, CDR1 is LNHDA and CDR2 is SQIVND (reference sequence). The CDR3 DNA is TGTGCCAGTATCCGGACAGGGCTTAACTATGGCTACACCTTC. This gives the protein CASIRTGLNYGYTF.

This clone has just a few counts. This chain links TRBV10-2 with TRBJ2-3; D perhaps matches TRBD2 (6 bases). V gave up 5 bases and J gave up 2 bases, with 11 bases separating them. The V gene's germline CDR1 is WSHSY and CDR2 SAAADI. This CDR3 is 14 amino acids long. The CDR3 sequence is CASSPGLPTDTQYF. CDR3 in DNA: TGCGCCAGCAGTCCGGGACTTCCCACAGATACGCAGTATTTT.

About this clone: Possible read error: a much larger clone is one base away. The chain combines TRBV4-2 with TRBJ2-6, with D possibly being TRBD2 (6 bases). Germline CDR1 and CDR2: LGHNA and YNFKEQ. This CDR3 contains 17 residues. The CDR3, as DNA: TGTGCCAGCAGCCCGTGGGAGGTGTCATCTGGGTCCAACGTCCTGACTTTC. It is translated as CASSPWEVSSGSNVLTF.

The chain carries TRBV4-2 and TRBJ1-6; no reliable D call. The V gene's germline CDR1 is LGHNA and CDR2 YNFKEQ. V lost 5 bases, J lost 14 bases, and 13 bases lay in between. CDR3 length equals 12 residues. The CDR3 is CASSFDTRTLHF. For the CDR3, the DNA is TGTGCCAGCAGCTTTGATACTCGAACCCTCCACTTT.

The genes are TRBV28 and TRBJ2-2; 8 positions agree with TRBD1. This CDR3 region has 13 residues. V dropped 6 bases and J dropped 5; count of bases not matched to a gene: 2. Germline values: CDR1 MDHEN, CDR2 SYDVKM. The CDR3 loop is CASSYRGTGELFF. The DNA of the CDR3 is TGTGCCAGCAGCTACAGGGGGACCGGGGAGCTGTTTTTT.

J is TRBJ2-5 and V is TRBV28, with 7 bases matching TRBD1. V lost 6 bases and J lost 5; bases outside the gene matches: 9. Germline V CDR1 and CDR2: MDHEN, SYDVKM. CDR3 size: 14 residues. In nucleotides, the CDR3 is TGTGCCAGCAGCACCCGACAGGGTCCGGAGACCCAGTACTTC. Its protein product is CASSTRQGPETQYF.

The gene calls are TRBV6-5 and TRBJ2-7; TRBD1 aligns across 9 bases. The CDR3 is made up of 16 amino acids. V trimming: 2 bases; J trimming: 3 bases; junction bases outside the gene matches: 8. Germline CDR1 MNHEY, CDR2 SVGAGI. This CDR3 reads CASSYPTGTGNYEQYF. The CDR3 bases are TGTGCCAGCAGTTACCCAACCGGGACAGGGAACTACGAGCAGTACTTC.

The chain carries TRBV14 and TRBJ2-7, with D possibly being TRBD2 (5 bases). V dropped 0 bases and J dropped 1 base, with 13 bases sitting between them. Looked up from germline, CDR1 is SGHDN and CDR2 is FVKESK. The CDR3 spans 16 residues. The CDR3 region has the DNA TGTGCCAGCAGCCAAGATGCGGGTAGCGAGTCCTACGAGCAGTACTTC. This sequence encodes CASSQDAGSESYEQYF.

The V call is TRBV18, the J call TRBJ2-7; either TRBD1 or TRBD2 may fit D (6 bases each). The CDR3 covers 12 residues. The V gene's germline CDR1 is KGHSH and CDR2 LQKENI. Trimming left V 11 bases short and J 0 bases short, with 11 bases between. The DNA of the CDR3 is TGTGCCGGCGGGACAAGCTCCTACGAGCAGTACTTC. Its translation: CAGGTSSYEQYF.

The table lists this clone with a few counts. V gene TRBV27 combines with J gene TRBJ1-6, with D tentatively TRBD1 (5 bases). Germline CDR1 is MNHEY and CDR2 is SMNVEV (reference sequence). V was cut by 4 bases and J by 6 bases, with 10 bases left in between. The CDR3 totals 14 residues. The DNA for the CDR3 is TGTGCCAGCAGTTATTACAGGATTAATTCACCCCTCCACTTT. Translated, it gives CASSYYRINSPLHF.

This clone is judged medium-sized. The J gene is TRBJ1-1, the V gene TRBV6-1; D gene unclear. Trimming removed 9 bases from V and 4 bases from J, with 15 bases in between. The germline V gene has CDR1 MNHNS and CDR2 SASEGT. CDR3 size: 13 residues. DNA for the CDR3: TGTGCCAGTTGCGCTACCCGAAGCACTGAAGCTTTCTTT. Residues: CASCATRSTEAFF.

J is TRBJ1-1 and V is TRBV7-8; D unresolved. The CDR3 extends over 17 amino acids. Germline assignment: CDR1 SGHVS and CDR2 FQNEAQ. Trimming took off 5 bases at V and 1 base at J, with 20 bases between the two ends. The CDR3 loop reads CASSIQRKREKNTEAFF. The CDR3 DNA reads as TGTGCCAGCAGCATTCAACGAAAGCGTGAGAAGAACACTGAAGCTTTCTTT.

This clone was counted only a few times. This rearrangement joins TRBV7-2 to TRBJ2-1; D might be TRBD2 (6 bases). Germline V lookup: CDR1 SGHTA, CDR2 FQGNSA. This CDR3 region has 14 residues. Trimming stripped 5 bases from V and 15 bases from J, with 23 bases between. CDR3 amino acids: CASSPWTIGQELFF. For the CDR3, the DNA is TGTGCCAGCAGCCCTTGGACTATTGGCCAAGAACTGTTCTTC.

Sample share makes this clone medium-sized. This chain uses TRBV25-1 with TRBJ2-5; a weak D match, TRBD1 (5 bases). Germline V gene lookup returns CDR1 MGHDK and CDR2 SYGVNS. The V and J ends lost 3 bases and 9 bases respectively, with 17 bases between them. The CDR3 extends over 14 amino acids. The DNA for the CDR3 is TGTGCCAGCAGTGAGTCGACAGCCCGGCGGCCCCAGTACTTC. Its protein product is CASSESTARRPQYF.

The V call is TRBV28, the J call TRBJ1-6; D call uncertain. The germline V gene encodes CDR1 MDHEN and CDR2 SYDVKM. The germline V and J ends were trimmed by 2 bases and 4 bases, with 9 bases remaining between them. The CDR3 is 15 residues long. In DNA form, the CDR3 reads TGTGCCAGCAGTTTAGAGCCTAATTATAATTCACCCCTCCACTTT. It specifies CASSLEPNYNSPLHF.

The chain carries TRBV27 and TRBJ2-2; perhaps TRBD1 as D (8 bases). V was clipped by 6 bases and J by 6 bases, with 14 bases between them. CDR1 is MNHEY and CDR2 is SMNVEV in the germline V gene (reference sequence). The CDR3 has 14 residues. This CDR3 is CASRGGDRSGELFF. Written as DNA, the CDR3 is TGTGCCAGCAGGGGGGGGGACAGGTCCGGGGAGCTGTTTTTT.

The chain joins TRBV5-8 to TRBJ2-1; possible D gene TRBD1, 6 bases. Germline V gene sequence: CDR1 SGHTS, CDR2 YDEGEE. V gave up 5 bases and J gave up 7 bases, with 13 bases separating them. CDR3 length: 13 amino acids. The CDR3, as DNA: TGTGCCAGCAGACAAGCAACAGGGAATGAGCAGTTCTTC. Translated, it gives CASRQATGNEQFF.

The V and J genes are TRBV27 and TRBJ2-3; TRBD1 agrees at 7 bases. Germline CDR1 reads MNHEY; CDR2 reads SMNVEV (reference sequence). V gave up 2 bases and J gave up 2 bases; unmatched junction bases: 4. The length of the CDR3 is 15 residues. The CDR3 region has the DNA TGTGCCAGCAGTTTAGAGGGACAGAACACAGATACGCAGTATTTT. Protein: CASSLEGQNTDTQYF.